This T cell receptor beta chain is from a study of cytomegalovirus exposure and HLA in healthy donors. Study as a whole: The Caucasian-associated ancestry cluster contained 81% of the approximately 390 genotyped donors.

The PCR had 60 Vbeta and 13 Jbeta primers. The data were produced by immunoSEQ multiplex PCR, yet TCRdb's version contains in-frame clones alone and is incomplete. Here the sample table reports about 67,000 clones. V lost 6 bases and J lost 1, with 9 bases in between. This CDR3 spans 13 amino acids. Germline V gives CDR1 MNHEY, CDR2 SMNVEV (reference sequence). This clonotype was sampled from a boy aged 5-17 years in good health and CMV-seronegative. Sequencing was performed on PBMCs. This chain uses TRBV27 with TRBJ1-1; the D is unclear. The CDR3 nucleotides read TGTGCCAGCAGATTAGCACAGAACACTGAAGCTTTCTTT. As protein: CASRLAQNTEAFF.